This T cell receptor beta chain was captured by sequencing in a study of PD-L1 blockade in urothelial cancer. Background on the study: Timepoints chosen for blood analysis were 3 weeks (second dose) and 6 weeks after treatment start. The study recovered a median of approximately 150,000 T cells per blood sample.

The CDR3 has 15 amino acids. CDR1 is SEHNR, CDR2 FQNEAQ, per germline (reference sequence). V gave up 1 base and J gave up 5 bases; unmatched junction bases: 5. What went into each PCR as a spike was synthetic TCR analog templates. The method was immunoSEQ multiplex PCR; TCRdb's version includes in-frame clones alone and lacks a portion of them. This table has around 34,000 clones, 85% appearing once. Described time point: pretreatment peripheral blood. V gene TRBV7-9 combines with J gene TRBJ2-1, with TRBD2 matching over 7 bases. This clonotype was sampled from a man older than 75 with urothelial cancer. Sequenced here: PBMCs, sampled around atezolizumab (anti-PD-L1) treatment. CDR3 amino acids: CASSLGRENHNEQFF. CDR3 nucleotide sequence: TGTGCCAGCAGCTTAGGGCGGGAGAACCACAATGAGCAGTTCTTC.